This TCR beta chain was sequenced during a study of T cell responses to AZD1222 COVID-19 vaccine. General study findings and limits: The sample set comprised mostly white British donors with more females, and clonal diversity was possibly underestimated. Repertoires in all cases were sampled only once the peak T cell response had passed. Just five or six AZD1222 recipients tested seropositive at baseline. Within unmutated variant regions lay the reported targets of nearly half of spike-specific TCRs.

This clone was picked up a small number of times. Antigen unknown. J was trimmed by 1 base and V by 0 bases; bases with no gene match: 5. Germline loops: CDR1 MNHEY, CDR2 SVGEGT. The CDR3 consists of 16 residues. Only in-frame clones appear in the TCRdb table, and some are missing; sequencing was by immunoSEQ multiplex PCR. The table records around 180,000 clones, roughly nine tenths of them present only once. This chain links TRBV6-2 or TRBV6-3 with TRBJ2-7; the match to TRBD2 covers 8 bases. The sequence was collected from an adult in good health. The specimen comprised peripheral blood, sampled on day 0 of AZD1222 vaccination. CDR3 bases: TGTGCCAGCAGTTACTCGAGTAGCGGGGCGTCCTACGAGCAGTACTTC. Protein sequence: CASSYSSSGASYEQYF.